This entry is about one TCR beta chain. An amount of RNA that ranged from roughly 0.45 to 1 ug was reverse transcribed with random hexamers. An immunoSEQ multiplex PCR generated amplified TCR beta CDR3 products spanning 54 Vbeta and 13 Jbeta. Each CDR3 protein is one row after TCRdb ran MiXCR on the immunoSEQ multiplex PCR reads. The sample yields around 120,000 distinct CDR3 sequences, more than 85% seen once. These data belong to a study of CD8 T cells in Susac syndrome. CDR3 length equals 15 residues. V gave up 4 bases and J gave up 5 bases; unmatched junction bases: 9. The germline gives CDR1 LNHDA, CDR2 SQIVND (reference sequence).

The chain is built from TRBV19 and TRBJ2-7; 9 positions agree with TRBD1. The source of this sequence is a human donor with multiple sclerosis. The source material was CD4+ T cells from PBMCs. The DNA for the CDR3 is TGTGCCAGTAGTACAGGGACAGGGTTTGCCAACGAGCAGTACTTC. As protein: CASSTGTGFANEQYF.